Below, one TCR beta chain is given with its context. The source of the PBMCs was approximately 10 ml of fresh peripheral blood. In germline, CDR1 is SGHRS, CDR2 YFSETQ. Trimming cost V 0 bases and J 6 bases, with 10 bases left between them. The CDR3 is 15 amino acids. RNA transcripts yielded amplified TCR beta CDR3 regions. First-round RT-PCR of the TCR CDR3 relied on the HTBI primer set. MiXCR was run by TCRdb on the multiplex PCR reads, yielding one entry per CDR3 protein. Of approximately 620,000 distinct CDR3 sequences in the sample, approximately 15% are singletons; the top ten hold 5% to 7%. These data belong to a study of T cells in Graves' hyperthyroidism and ophthalmopathy.

This receptor was identified in a woman under 40 with Graves' hyperthyroidism that later progressed to Graves' ophthalmopathy. The chain uses TRBV5-1 and TRBJ1-6, with D uncertain. Sequences were obtained from blood. CDR3 sequence reads: CASSLAAGINSPLHF. DNA for the CDR3: TGCGCCAGCAGCTTGGCGGCCGGGATTAATTCACCCCTCCACTTT. Full variable domain (rest looked up from reference TRBV5-1 and TRBJ1-6): KAGVTQTPRYLIKTRGQQVTLSCSPISGHRSVSWYQQTPGQGLQFLFEYFSETQRNKGNFPGRFSGRQFSNSRSEMNVSTLELGDSALYLCASSLAAGINSPLHFGNGTRLTVT.